These 10 T cell receptor beta chains were all obtained from the same sample, sequenced in a study of blood T cell repertoires in COVID-19. Sequencing used immunoSEQ multiplex PCR; TCRdb keeps in-frame clones, though not all of them. The top ten hold over 4% of the sample, which has approximately 26,000 clones, 85% to 90% seen once. The sequenced material came from peripheral blood. These receptor sequences come from a man aged 70-80 years with active COVID-19.

The chain links TRBV20-1 to TRBJ2-2; 9 bases line up with TRBD2. The CDR3 consists of 14 residues. Germline V gene sequence: CDR1 DFQATT, CDR2 SNEGSKA (reference sequence). J was trimmed by 5 bases and V by 3 bases; bases with no gene match: 4. CDR3 residues: CSASSLAGTGELFF. Written as DNA, the CDR3 is TGCAGTGCTAGTAGTCTAGCGGGGACCGGGGAGCTGTTTTTT.

This chain connects TRBV4-3 to TRBJ1-6, with D possibly matching TRBD1 (5 bases). The V gene lost 0 bases and the J gene lost 7 bases, with 19 bases spanning the gap. Germline assignment: CDR1 LGHNA and CDR2 YSLEER. This CDR3 has 18 residues. The CDR3 region has the DNA TGCGCCAGCAGCCAAGAGGTTTTGAGGGAGGGGTTAAATTCACCCCTCCACTTT. This encodes CASSQEVLREGLNSPLHF.

This chain joins TRBV24-1 and TRBJ2-5; 7 bases agree with TRBD1. The CDR3 runs to 13 residues. Germline trimming cut 4 bases from V and 4 bases from J; bases unmatched to any gene: 2. CDR1 KGHDR and CDR2 SFDVKD come from the germline V gene. The CDR3 DNA reads TGTGCCACCAGTGAGTGGGACAGAGAGACCCAGTACTTC. This translates into CATSEWDRETQYF.

This chain joins TRBV7-2 and TRBJ1-1; 7 nucleotides agree with TRBD1. The CDR3 sequence is 15 residues long. Germline CDR1 and CDR2: SGHTA and FQGNSA. The trim removed 1 base at V and 2 bases at J, leaving 4 bases unmatched. This CDR3 reads CASSLDQGGNTEAFF. The CDR3 DNA reads TGTGCCAGCAGCTTAGATCAGGGGGGTAACACTGAAGCTTTCTTT. Complete variable domain (other parts from reference TRBV7-2 and TRBJ1-1): GAGVSQSPSNKVTEKGKDVELRCDPISGHTALYWYRQSLGQGLEFLIYFQGNSAPDKSGLPSDRFSAERTGGSVSTLTIQRTQQEDSAVYLCASSLDQGGNTEAFFGQGTRLTVV.

The V and J genes are TRBV12-3 or TRBV12-4 and TRBJ1-4; 10 bases are shared with TRBD1. J gave up 8 bases and V 5 bases, and 2 bases lay outside the gene matches. CDR3 size: 13 residues. The CDR3 protein is CASSRTGGEKLFF. The CDR3 DNA reads as TGTGCCAGCAGTAGGACAGGGGGGGAAAAACTGTTTTTT.

The sample holds a few counts of this clone. This chain joins TRBV30 and TRBJ1-5, with D possibly matching TRBD1 (6 bases). Deletions cut 2 bases from V and 2 bases from J, with 13 bases between. There are 15 residues in the CDR3. The germline V gene has CDR1 GTSNPN and CDR2 SVGIG (reference sequence). The CDR3 bases are TGTGCCTGGAGTAGCGGGGGCTCTGGCAATCAGCCCCAGCATTTT. It encodes CAWSSGGSGNQPQHF. The variable domain in full, with the rest retrieved from reference TRBV30 and TRBJ1-5, is SQTIHQWPATLVQPVGSPLSLECTVEGTSNPNLYWYRQAAGRGLQLLFYSVGIGQISSEVPQNLSASRPQDRQFILSSKKLLLSDSGFYLCAWSSGGSGNQPQHFGDGTRLSIL.

The chain joins TRBV28 to TRBJ2-2, with D possibly TRBD1 on 5 matching bases. Trimming removed 1 base at V and 0 bases at J, with 9 bases between. Germline values: CDR1 MDHEN, CDR2 SYDVKM. This CDR3 is 16 amino acids long. Written as DNA, the CDR3 is TGTGCCAGCAGTTTATTTTCAGGGTCGAACACCGGGGAGCTGTTTTTT. It codes for CASSLFSGSNTGELFF.

The chain uses TRBV4-2 and TRBJ1-4; D is possibly TRBD1 (6 bases). The germline V and J ends were trimmed by 4 bases and 1 base, with 10 bases remaining between them. Germline values: CDR1 LGHNA, CDR2 YNFKEQ. The CDR3 length is 15 residues. The CDR3 sequence is CASSRGGGTNEKLFF. The CDR3 DNA sequence: TGTGCCAGCAGCCGAGGGGGGGGAACTAATGAAAAACTGTTTTTT.

The rearrangement links TRBV7-6 to TRBJ2-2; 14 nucleotides match TRBD2. CDR3 length: 19 amino acids. V shed 5 bases and J 0 bases; nucleotides not matched to a gene: 8. CDR1 is SGHVS, CDR2 FNYEAQ, per germline. This CDR3 reads CASSQIGLAGGTNTGELFF. The CDR3 DNA follows: TGTGCCAGCAGCCAGATAGGACTAGCGGGGGGTACGAACACCGGGGAGCTGTTTTTT.

The chain recombines TRBV27 with TRBJ1-6; 7 nucleotides match TRBD1. The CDR3 is 16 amino acids. Germline assignment: CDR1 MNHEY and CDR2 SMNVEV (reference sequence). The J segment lost 9 bases and the V segment lost 2 bases, leaving 10 bases of the junction unmatched. The CDR3, as DNA: TGTGCCAGCAGTTTAAAAGGCCCAGGGGGGTTTTCACCCCTCCACTTT. As protein: CASSLKGPGGFSPLHF.